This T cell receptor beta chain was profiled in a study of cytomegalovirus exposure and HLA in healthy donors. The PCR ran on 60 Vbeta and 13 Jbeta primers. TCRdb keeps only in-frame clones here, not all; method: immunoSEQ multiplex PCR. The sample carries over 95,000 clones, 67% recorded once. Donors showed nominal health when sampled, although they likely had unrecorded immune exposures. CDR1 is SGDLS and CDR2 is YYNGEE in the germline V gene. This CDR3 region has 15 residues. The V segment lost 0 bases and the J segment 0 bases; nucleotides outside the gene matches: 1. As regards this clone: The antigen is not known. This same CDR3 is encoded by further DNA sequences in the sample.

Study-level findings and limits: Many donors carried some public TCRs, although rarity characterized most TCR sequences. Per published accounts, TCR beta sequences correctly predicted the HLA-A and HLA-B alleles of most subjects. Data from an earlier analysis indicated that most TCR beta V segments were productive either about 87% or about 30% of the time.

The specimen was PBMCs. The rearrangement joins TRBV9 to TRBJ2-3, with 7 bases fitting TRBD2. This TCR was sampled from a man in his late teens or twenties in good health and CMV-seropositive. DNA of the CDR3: TGTGCCAGCAGCGTAGTGGGGGGGAGCACAGATACGCAGTATTTT. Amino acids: CASSVVGGSTDTQYF.